These 3 T cell receptor beta chains originate from one sample sequenced in a study of a mutant IDH1 vaccine in newly diagnosed glioma. Their antigens are not known. Time point: week 11, during vaccination. Vaccinated patients received 300 ug of mutant IDH1 20-mer peptide per dose, with topical imiquimod. Profiling relied on immunoSEQ multiplex PCR, and the TCRdb table lists in-frame clones only, not all of them. The profile covers around 62,000 clones, with 89% appearing a single time and roughly 2.1% taken by the ten largest. Sequences were derived from PBMCs, sampled from a glioma patient whose treatment included an IDH1 peptide vaccine. The origin of the receptors is a man aged 35-49 years with glioma.

The rearrangement links TRBV14 to TRBJ2-1; 9 bases fit TRBD1. The CDR3 consists of 16 residues. The germline V gene encodes CDR1 SGHDN and CDR2 FVKESK. Trimming at V came to 5 bases and at J to 0 bases, leaving 5 bases not matched to a gene. The CDR3 is CASSTRTGVSYNEQFF. DNA for the CDR3: TGTGCCAGCAGCACCCGGACAGGGGTCTCCTACAATGAGCAGTTCTTC.

The chain combines TRBV4-1 with TRBJ2-3; D might be TRBD1 or TRBD2, each matching 6 bases. Germline lookup yields CDR1 MGHRA and CDR2 YSYEKL. Between the trimmed V and J ends, which lost 2 bases and 0 bases, there was a span of 15 bases. The CDR3 sequence is 17 residues long. CDR3 coding DNA: TGCGCCAGCAGCCAACCTTTTGGGGGGCCGAGCACAGATACGCAGTATTTT. Residues: CASSQPFGGPSTDTQYF.

This clone was seen only once. The same CDR3 can be traced to other DNA sequences in this sample. This rearrangement joins TRBV6-4 to TRBJ2-3; TRBD2 aligns across 7 bases. The CDR3 sequence is 14 residues long. The germline gives CDR1 MRHNA, CDR2 SNTAGT. V lost 0 bases, J lost 4 bases, and 1 base stayed unmatched. The CDR3 protein is CASSDSGGPDTQYF. The CDR3 nucleotides are TGTGCCAGCAGTGACTCGGGAGGGCCAGATACGCAGTATTTT.